These 31 T cell receptor beta chains were all obtained from the same sample, sequenced in a study of blood T cell repertoires in COVID-19. Profiled with immunoSEQ multiplex PCR; TCRdb holds only in-frame clones, not every one. In the table there are about 310,000 clones, around 89% of which are singletons. The source material was peripheral blood. Receptors were obtained from a woman between 40 and 50 years old with COVID-19, enrolled during active disease.

This clone came up once. The gene calls are TRBV6-2 or TRBV6-3 and TRBJ1-1, with D perhaps TRBD1 (6 bases). Germline CDR1 MNHEY, CDR2 SVGEGT. V lost 2 bases and J 4 bases, leaving 11 bases between the germline ends. CDR3 length: 14 residues. CDR3 DNA: TGTGCCAGCAGTTACCCGAGGGGGAGCACTGAAGCTTTCTTT. Residues: CASSYPRGSTEAFF.

The chain uses TRBV6-6 and TRBJ2-7; 7 nucleotides match TRBD2. Germline loops: CDR1 MNHNY, CDR2 SVGAGI (reference sequence). The CDR3 has 15 amino acids. Trimming cost V 2 bases and J 7 bases; bases outside gene matches: 11. Here the CDR3 DNA reads TGTGCCAGCAGTTACGGGGGGGGAGGGAGGTTTGAGCAGTACTTC. This translates into CASSYGGGGRFEQYF.

This chain links TRBV4-3 with TRBJ1-6; no definite D call. V was clipped by 4 bases and J by 6 bases, with 10 bases between them. The CDR3 is made up of 14 amino acids. Germline loops: CDR1 LGHNA, CDR2 YSLEER. This CDR3 reads CASSPSPVNSPLHF. In DNA, the CDR3 is TGCGCCAGCAGCCCCTCCCCTGTTAATTCACCCCTCCACTTT.

This clone appeared a few times. The rearrangement links TRBV19 to TRBJ1-2; D is ambiguous. CDR3 size: 14 residues. In germline, CDR1 is LNHDA, CDR2 SQIVND (reference sequence). V gave up 3 bases and J gave up 1 base, with 9 bases separating them. CDR3: CASSIFSDNYGYTF. The DNA of the CDR3 is TGTGCCAGTAGTATTTTTAGTGATAACTATGGCTACACCTTC.

The chain links TRBV4-1 to TRBJ2-5; 9 bases are shared with TRBD1. V lost 4 bases and J lost 4; bases outside the gene matches: 7. CDR1 and CDR2 from the germline V gene are MGHRA and YSYEKL. The CDR3 is 15 residues long. CDR3 sequence: CASSPAGTGIETQYF. CDR3 DNA: TGCGCCAGCAGCCCCGCCGGGACAGGGATAGAGACCCAGTACTTC.

The chain combines TRBV27 with TRBJ1-2; 12 positions match TRBD1. Germline V gene data show CDR1 as MNHEY and CDR2 as SMNVEV (reference sequence). The CDR3 has 14 amino acids. V lost 8 bases to trimming and J lost 7 bases; unmatched junction nucleotides: 8. This chain's CDR3 is CASGGGTGGGGYTF. The CDR3 nucleotides read TGTGCCAGCGGAGGGGGGACAGGGGGCGGTGGCTACACCTTC.

This rearrangement joins TRBV5-1 to TRBJ2-5; D perhaps matches TRBD2 (6 bases). The CDR3 runs to 16 residues. In germline, CDR1 is SGHRS, CDR2 YFSETQ. Between the trimmed V and J ends, which lost 0 bases and 1 base, there was a span of 13 bases. CDR3 coding DNA: TGCGCCAGCAGCTTGGCCGGGACTCTCAGCCAAGAGACCCAGTACTTC. This gives the protein CASSLAGTLSQETQYF.

The rearrangement uses TRBV28 and TRBJ1-1; 9 bases map to TRBD1. The V gene end was trimmed by 6 bases and the J gene end by 5 bases; junction bases not matched to a gene: 7. The CDR3 loop spans 14 amino acids. CDR1 and CDR2 from the germline V gene are MDHEN and SYDVKM. Written as DNA, the CDR3 is TGTGCCAGCAGCGAGACAGGGGGTAAGACTGAAGCTTTCTTT. Translated, it gives CASSETGGKTEAFF.

The V gene is TRBV25-1, the J gene TRBJ2-3; D might be TRBD1 (5 bases). Germline loops: CDR1 MGHDK, CDR2 SYGVNS. The CDR3 loop spans 13 amino acids. V lost 5 bases, J lost 7 bases, and 13 bases lay in between. The CDR3 coding sequence is TGTGCCAGCAGTCTAAACCTGGGGCATACGCAGTATTTT. Translating it yields CASSLNLGHTQYF.

This clone was observed a single time. This chain connects TRBV4-3 to TRBJ1-4, with D possibly being TRBD1 (5 bases). The V end lost 1 base, the J end lost 7 bases, and 16 bases lay between the germline ends. The CDR3 sequence is 16 residues long. Germline CDR1 is LGHNA and CDR2 is YSLEER. The CDR3 coding sequence is TGCGCCAGCAGCCAAGGGTTTAGGGGTAGTCGTGAAAAACTGTTTTTT. It encodes CASSQGFRGSREKLFF.

The chain combines TRBV19 with TRBJ2-3; the match to TRBD2 covers 9 bases. This CDR3 contains 15 residues. CDR1 is LNHDA and CDR2 is SQIVND in the germline V gene (reference sequence). V lost 10 bases to trimming and J lost 6 bases; unmatched junction nucleotides: 14. The CDR3 bases are TGTGCCACCACTCGGGAGCGGGGGGTAAAGGATACGCAGTATTTT. This sequence encodes CATTRERGVKDTQYF.

The CDR3 spells CAISEMEDTIYF. The CDR3 DNA sequence: TGTGCCATCAGTGAGATGGAGGACACCATATATTTT. This sequence joins TRBV10-3 and TRBJ1-3; D gene unclear. Germline CDR1 and CDR2: ENHRY and SYGVKD. The CDR3 contains 12 residues. The V and J ends lost 2 bases and 8 bases respectively, with 7 bases between them.

The CDR3 loop is CASSPPSGAPGNTIYF. The CDR3 coding sequence is TGTGCCAGCTCACCACCGTCAGGGGCCCCTGGAAACACCATATATTTT. The rearrangement uses TRBV18 and TRBJ1-3, with D possibly being TRBD1 (6 bases). V lost 0 bases to trimming and J lost 2 bases, with 11 bases between them. Germline V gene data show CDR1 as KGHSH and CDR2 as LQKENI. This CDR3 has 16 amino acids.

The count of this clone is one. Within the sample, other DNA sequences also encode this same CDR3. J is TRBJ1-2 and V is TRBV4-3, with D perhaps matching TRBD1 (5 bases). The CDR3 has 14 residues. V was trimmed by 1 base and J by 4 bases, leaving 10 bases between them. Germline V gives CDR1 LGHNA, CDR2 YSLEER. CDR3 sequence (DNA): TGCGCCAGCAGCCAAGCGGGGAGGGGCTATGGCTACACCTTC. This encodes CASSQAGRGYGYTF.

The chain links TRBV7-8 to TRBJ1-2; 10 nucleotides align to TRBD1. The CDR3 has 17 amino acids. Losses at the gene ends were 4 bases for V and 6 bases for J; bases not matched to a gene: 14. Germline V lookup: CDR1 SGHVS, CDR2 FQNEAQ. CDR3 protein: CASSSIPDRGRRDGYTF. The CDR3 region has the DNA TGTGCCAGCAGCTCAATCCCTGACAGGGGGCGGCGAGATGGCTACACCTTC.

The chain combines TRBV4-1 with TRBJ1-5; 9 nucleotides agree with TRBD1. V lost 4 bases to trimming and J lost 7 bases; unmatched junction nucleotides: 8. Germline V CDR1 and CDR2: MGHRA, YSYEKL. The CDR3 contains 15 residues. This chain's CDR3 is CASSPGTGSRQPQHF. The CDR3 region has the DNA TGCGCCAGCAGCCCCGGGACAGGGTCTCGGCAGCCCCAGCATTTT.

The J gene is TRBJ1-2, the V gene TRBV2, with 7 bases lining up with TRBD1. Trimming removed 11 bases from V and 7 bases from J; junction bases left unmatched: 7. Germline CDR1 is SNHLY and CDR2 is FYNNEI. CDR3 length: 11 amino acids. The CDR3 protein is CAGTGVRGYTF. As DNA, the CDR3 is TGTGCCGGTACAGGGGTGCGTGGCTACACCTTC.

The J gene is TRBJ2-1, the V gene TRBV12-5, with 8 bases identical to TRBD2. The ends lost 6 bases at V and 9 bases at J; junction bases unmatched: 7. Germline V gives CDR1 LGHNT, CDR2 FRNRAP. The CDR3 has 13 amino acids. Written as DNA, the CDR3 is TGTGCTAGTGGCCCGATAGCGGGAAGTGAGCAGTTCTTC. As protein: CASGPIAGSEQFF. The full variable domain, with the rest looked up from reference TRBV12-5 and TRBJ2-1, is DARVTQTPRHKVTEMGQEVTMRCQPILGHNTVFWYRQTMMQGLELLAYFRNRAPLDDSGMPKDRFSAEMPDATLATLKIQPSEPRDSAVYFCASGPIAGSEQFFGPGTRLTVL.

The rearrangement uses TRBV9 and TRBJ2-1; D is perhaps TRBD2 (6 bases). Between the trimmed V and J ends, which lost 4 bases and 10 bases, there was a span of 24 bases. The CDR3 spans 16 residues. Germline V gene sequence: CDR1 SGDLS, CDR2 YYNGEE. The CDR3 is CASSLTPGHTAGEQFF. The CDR3, as DNA: TGTGCCAGCAGCCTTACTCCGGGTCACACAGCGGGCGAGCAGTTCTTC.

V is TRBV7-2 and J is TRBJ2-1; 11 bases are shared with TRBD2. The CDR3 loop spans 15 amino acids. V gave up 5 bases and J gave up 5 bases; unmatched junction bases: 5. The germline CDR1 and CDR2 sequences are SGHTA and FQGNSA. CDR3 in amino acids: CASSPRLAGHNEQFF. Here the CDR3 DNA reads TGTGCCAGCAGCCCCCGACTAGCGGGGCACAATGAGCAGTTCTTC.

The chain couples TRBV4-3 to TRBJ2-7; D perhaps matches TRBD1 (5 bases). CDR3 length: 15 residues. Per the germline V gene, CDR1 is LGHNA and CDR2 is YSLEER. V was trimmed by 1 base and J by 4 bases, leaving 14 bases between them. The CDR3 DNA reads TGCGCCAGCAGCCAAGCCTTCCGGACACGATACGAGCAGTACTTC. It yields the protein CASSQAFRTRYEQYF.

The chain employs TRBV18 and TRBJ2-1; D unresolved. Between the trimmed V and J ends, which lost 6 bases and 5 bases, there was a span of 8 bases. Per germline, CDR1 KGHSH and CDR2 LQKENI. CDR3 length: 12 residues. CDR3 in DNA: TGTGCCAGCTCGCCAATAGACAATGAGCAGTTCTTC. It codes for CASSPIDNEQFF.

The V call is TRBV7-9, the J call TRBJ2-2; 12 nucleotides line up with TRBD2. The trim removed 5 bases at V and 4 bases at J, leaving 5 bases unmatched. The CDR3 length is 16 residues. Germline CDR1 is SEHNR and CDR2 is FQNEAQ (reference sequence). In DNA, the CDR3 is TGTGCCAGCAGCCTCGGACTAGCGGGAACCACCGGGGAGCTGTTTTTT. Protein: CASSLGLAGTTGELFF.

This chain joins TRBV4-3 and TRBJ1-2, with a tentative D call TRBD1 (6 bases). This CDR3 has 14 amino acids. The V gene lost 0 bases and the J gene lost 5 bases, with 10 bases spanning the gap. The germline gives CDR1 LGHNA, CDR2 YSLEER. The CDR3 DNA is TGCGCCAGCAGCCAAGAGAACAGGGAGTATGGCTACACCTTC. Protein sequence: CASSQENREYGYTF.

The gene calls are TRBV19 and TRBJ1-5; 10 bases are a match to TRBD1. Germline-derived CDR1 and CDR2 are LNHDA and SQIVND (reference sequence). The CDR3 contains 15 residues. V lost 3 bases, J lost 9 bases, and 8 bases stayed unmatched. CDR3 bases: TGTGCCAGTAGTATCCAGGGACAGGGGACCGGGCCCCAGCATTTT. The encoded protein is CASSIQGQGTGPQHF.

J is TRBJ1-3 and V is TRBV7-2; weak D call: TRBD1 (6 bases). V was pared by 5 bases and J by 0 bases, with 17 bases between. CDR1 is SGHTA, CDR2 FQGNSA, per germline. The CDR3 runs 17 residues. The CDR3 sequence is CASSPAGAPFSGNTIYF. CDR3 coding DNA: TGTGCCAGCAGCCCAGCAGGGGCGCCGTTCTCTGGAAACACCATATATTTT.

This clone was counted a few times. The rearrangement links TRBV5-1 to TRBJ1-3; TRBD1 matches 7 bases. Trimming at V came to 3 bases and at J to 0 bases, leaving 9 bases not matched to a gene. CDR3 length: 17 amino acids. Germline lookup yields CDR1 SGHRS and CDR2 YFSETQ. This CDR3 reads CASSSGTVGNSGNTIYF. Here the CDR3 DNA reads TGCGCCAGCAGCTCCGGGACAGTCGGGAACTCTGGAAACACCATATATTTT.

Of note for this clone: The sample holds other DNA sequences that translate to the same CDR3. This sequence joins TRBV9 and TRBJ2-3; D not certain. The CDR3 has 15 residues. Trimming took off 0 bases at V and 0 bases at J, with 8 bases between the two ends. CDR1 is SGDLS, CDR2 YYNGEE, per germline. This CDR3 reads CASSVGSPSTDTQYF. The DNA for the CDR3 is TGTGCCAGCAGCGTAGGTTCCCCTAGCACAGATACGCAGTATTTT. Looking up the rest from reference TRBV9 and TRBJ2-3 gives the full variable domain: DSGVTQTPKHLITATGQRVTLRCSPRSGDLSVYWYQQSLDQGLQFLIQYYNGEERAKGNILERFSAQQFPDLHSELNLSSLELGDSALYFCASSVGSPSTDTQYFGPGTRLTVL.

The chain has TRBV6-4 and TRBJ2-1; 8 positions match TRBD1. The CDR3 spans 15 residues. The trim removed 4 bases at V and 5 bases at J, leaving 7 bases unmatched. Germline CDR1 is MRHNA and CDR2 is SNTAGT. DNA for the CDR3: TGTGCCAGCAGTGTCGACAGGGGAAAGAACAATGAGCAGTTCTTC. Translating it yields CASSVDRGKNNEQFF.

The V call is TRBV16, the J call TRBJ1-6; possible D gene TRBD1, 5 bases. Germline V gene data show CDR1 as KGHSY and CDR2 as FQNENV. Trimming removed 1 base from V and 7 bases from J, with 11 bases in between. The CDR3 runs 15 residues. Here the CDR3 reads CASSQLPQGNSPLHF. CDR3 coding DNA: TGTGCCAGCAGCCAATTGCCCCAGGGAAATTCACCCCTCCACTTT.

The chain employs TRBV5-4 and TRBJ1-6; D is unresolved. CDR3 length: 12 amino acids. The V gene's germline CDR1 is SGHNT and CDR2 YYREEE (reference sequence). V was cut by 4 bases and J by 7 bases, with 6 bases left in between. CDR3 sequence: CASSLVNSPLHF. CDR3 in DNA: TGTGCCAGCAGCCTCGTAAATTCACCCCTCCACTTT. The full variable domain, in which reference TRBV5-4 and TRBJ1-6 provide the parts outside the CDR3, is ETGVTQSPTHLIKTRGQQVTLRCSSQSGHNTVSWYQQALGQGPQFIFQYYREEENGRGNFPPRFSGLQFPNYSSELNVNALELDDSALYLCASSLVNSPLHFGNGTRLTVT.